This T cell receptor (beta chain) was recorded in a study of monozygotic twins with inflammatory bowel disease. TCRdb re-called the 5' RACE reads and catalogs CDR3 proteins one per entry, DNA excluded. The sample data list fewer than 400,000 distinct CDR3 sequences. The CDR3 consists of 17 residues. CDR1 and CDR2 (germline): SQVTM, ANQGSEA. The chain is built from TRBV29-1 and TRBJ1-2; the D call of TRBD1 rests on TCRdb alone, since no DNA is present to check it. Sequencing input: blood. The TCR sequence derives from a human donor with ulcerative colitis or Crohn's disease, or a healthy co-twin of an affected twin (not recorded which). The CDR3 here is CSVFPSYLGSKGYGYTF. The complete variable domain, with remaining parts taken from reference TRBV29-1 and TRBJ1-2, reads SAVISQKPSRDICQRGTSLTIQCQVDSQVTMMFWYRQQPGQSLTLIATANQGSEATYESGFVIDKFPISRPNLTFSTLTVSNMSPEDSSIYLCSVFPSYLGSKGYGYTFGSGTRLTVV.